Shown below are 21 T cell receptor beta chains from a single sample sequenced in a study of tumor and adjacent non-tumor tissue in lung cancer. RNA was extracted from bulk tissue without any cell sorting. Distant lung tissue was collected more than 3 cm away from the tumor edge. A modified ARM-PCR protocol with three rounds of nested PCR amplified TCRbeta. TCRdb used MiXCR to reprocess the multiplex PCR reads, holding one entry per CDR3 protein. The repertoire includes about 86,000 distinct CDR3 sequences, roughly three quarters of them detected once, and around a fifth sits in the top ten. The sequenced sample consisted of distant non-tumor lung tissue. The receptor set was obtained from a woman aged 45-60 years with non-small cell lung cancer.

A note on this clonotype: The junction and the germline gene differ at one end; a read error may be behind it. The chain has TRBV24-1 and TRBJ2-1, with TRBD2 matching over 8 bases. Looked up from germline, CDR1 is KGHDR and CDR2 is SFDVKD. CDR3 size: 16 residues. Here the CDR3 DNA reads TGTGTCACCAGTGATTTGAGGACTAGCAGTACGAATGAGCAGTTCTTC. It is translated as CVTSDLRTSSTNEQFF.

This clonotype was observed a single time. The conserved closing phenylalanine or tryptophan is absent in this CDR3, likely reflecting a read error. This sequence joins TRBV12-3 or TRBV12-4 and TRBJ1-5; tentatively, D is TRBD1 (5 bases). The CDR3 has 14 amino acids. V dropped 7 bases and J dropped 6 bases, with 16 bases sitting between them. The CDR3 region is CASTRSRGTQPQHL. The DNA for the CDR3 is TGTGCCAGCACAAGGTCGAGGGGTACTCAGCCCCAGCATCTT.

For this clonotype: In this CDR3 the conserved last residue, phenylalanine or tryptophan, is missing, so a read error is likely. The DNA is omitted, as the CDR3 cannot be located on it reliably, and the CDR3 follows TCRdb's listing. The chain employs TRBV14 and TRBJ2-1; whether TRBD1, the table's D call, matches the DNA was not checked. 14 amino acids form the CDR3, both terminal residues included. Germline V gene sequence: CDR1 SGHDN, CDR2 FVKESK. This chain's CDR3 is CASGLMTGHNEHFL.

Details on this clonotype: A read error may produce the germline difference seen at one junction end. V is TRBV10-1 and J is TRBJ1-2; the D is unclear. The CDR3 loop spans 10 amino acids. Germline lookup yields CDR1 WNHNN and CDR2 SYGVQD (reference sequence). The CDR3 DNA reads TGCGCCACTCGAACGGCTGGCTATACCTTC. Its translation is CATRTAGYTF.

About this clonotype: An end of the junction differs from the germline gene, which may be a read error. The chain joins TRBV11-1 to TRBJ2-1; no firm D call. The CDR3 covers 15 residues. From germline, CDR1 is SGHAT and CDR2 FQDESV (reference sequence). This CDR3 is CARSPTPSTGDEQFF. The CDR3 bases are TGTGCCAGGAGCCCGACTCCTTCGACGGGCGATGAGCAATTTTTC.

Concerning this clonotype: This sequence may be a read error, since a much larger clone differs from it by one base. The chain is built from TRBV5-1 and TRBJ2-5; tentatively, D is TRBD1 or TRBD2 (6 bases each). The ends were cut back, 0 bases at V and 2 bases at J, with 14 bases in the middle. The CDR3 covers 16 residues. Per the germline V gene, CDR1 is SGHRS and CDR2 is YFSETQ. This CDR3 reads CASSLVARGPQETQYF. The DNA for the CDR3 is TGCGCCAGCAGCTTGGTCGCCCGGGGGCCACAAGAGACCCAGTACTTC.

This clonotype was observed many times. The V call is TRBV4-2, the J call TRBJ2-7, with 12 bases lining up with TRBD2. Trimming cost V 5 bases and J 5 bases; bases outside gene matches: 4. CDR1 is LGHNA and CDR2 is YNFKEQ in the germline V gene. This CDR3 is built from 14 residues. The chain's CDR3 is CASSSLAGGDEQYF. The CDR3, as DNA: TGTGCCAGCAGCTCCCTAGCGGGGGGGGACGAGCAGTACTTC.

Remarks on this clonotype: A much bigger clone sits one base away, suggesting this may be a read error. The chain joins TRBV28 to TRBJ1-2; D perhaps matches TRBD1 (6 bases). This CDR3 contains 17 residues. Per germline, CDR1 MDHEN and CDR2 SYDVKM. The CDR3 region is CARSSSTGSELNYGYTF. CDR3 bases: TGTGCCCGCAGTTCATCCACAGGGTCCGAACTTAACTATGGCTACACCTTC.

Notes on this clonotype: Compared with germline, one end of the junction differs, possibly owing to a read error. This chain links TRBV11-2 with TRBJ1-3; D ambiguous. Germline V lookup: CDR1 SGHAT, CDR2 FQNNGV. The CDR3 sequence is 15 residues long. CDR3 in DNA: TGTGTCAGCAGCGCAGGTATGAACTCTGGAAGCACCATATATTTT. The encoded protein is CVSSAGMNSGSTIYF.

This clonotype was seen just once. The chain joins TRBV7-9 to TRBJ2-7; D is unclear. The germline V and J ends were trimmed by 5 bases and 3 bases, with 11 bases remaining between them. The CDR3 is made up of 13 amino acids. Looked up from germline, CDR1 is SEHNR and CDR2 is FQNEAQ (reference sequence). CDR3: CASSVDQIYEQYF. The DNA for the CDR3 is TGTGCCAGCAGCGTAGATCAGATCTACGAGCAGTACTTC.

This clonotype was seen only a few times. The rearrangement uses TRBV20-1 and TRBJ2-7; D uncertain. V shed 1 base and J shed 2 bases, with 9 bases lying between them. The CDR3 is 13 amino acids. The germline V gene has CDR1 DFQATT and CDR2 SNEGSKA (reference sequence). The CDR3 DNA reads TGCAGTGCTAGAGTCGTGGAGACCTACGAGCAGTACTTC. Translation: CSARVVETYEQYF.

A note on this clonotype: The junction differs from germline at one of its ends, possibly a read error. V gene TRBV12-3 or TRBV12-4 combines with J gene TRBJ2-1; D tentatively fits TRBD1 or TRBD2 (5 bases each). This CDR3 spans 15 amino acids. The CDR3 DNA follows: TGTGTCAGCAGTTTATTTGGGACCATTGACAATGAGCAGTTCTTC. It encodes CVSSLFGTIDNEQFF.

This chain uses TRBV14 with TRBJ2-1, with TRBD2 matching over 13 bases. The CDR3 is made up of 14 amino acids. The junction had 5 bases not matched to a gene; V was cut back by 3 bases and J by 12 bases. Germline CDR1 reads SGHDN; CDR2 reads FVKESK. The CDR3 region has the DNA TGTGCCAGCAGCCACGGACGACTAGCGGGGGGGCAGTTCTTC. Its protein is CASSHGRLAGGQFF.

Points on this clonotype: Germline is not matched at one junction end, which may reflect a read error. This sequence joins TRBV10-3 and TRBJ2-3; D call uncertain. Germline assignment: CDR1 ENHRY and CDR2 SYGVKD. The length of the CDR3 is 12 residues. CDR3 nucleotides: TGTACCATCAGTGGTAGTACAGATACGCAGTATTTT. Translated, it gives CTISGSTDTQYF.

A few counts support this clonotype. This is likely a read error, given that the CDR3 carries no conserved phenylalanine or tryptophan at its end. V and J are TRBV10-2 and TRBJ2-7; D gene uncertain. The CDR3 totals 12 residues. CDR1 and CDR2 (germline): WSHSY, SAAADI. The CDR3 nucleotides read TGTGCCAGCAGTGAGCCTAGTTTCGAGCAGTACTCC. Translation: CASSEPSFEQYS.

The sample holds many counts of this clonotype. The rearrangement uses TRBV20-1 and TRBJ1-4, with D possibly being TRBD1 (5 bases). Deletions cut 1 base from V and 6 bases from J, with 12 bases between. The germline gives CDR1 DFQATT, CDR2 SNEGSKA (reference sequence). The length of the CDR3 is 14 residues. In DNA form, the CDR3 reads TGCAGTGCTAGAGTGGCAGGGTTAGATGAAAAACTGTTTTTT. It is translated as CSARVAGLDEKLFF.

With regard to this clonotype: An end of the junction differs from the germline gene, which may be a read error. This sequence joins TRBV4-1 and TRBJ2-7, with D maybe TRBD1 (5 bases). The CDR3 is 15 amino acids. Germline loops: CDR1 MGHRA, CDR2 YSYEKL. In DNA, the CDR3 is TGCACCAGCAGCCAACCCACCGGACACAGCTACGAGCAGTACTTC. Translation gives CTSSQPTGHSYEQYF.

A remark on this clonotype: One end of the junction varies from germline; a read error may be responsible. V is TRBV5-1 and J is TRBJ2-7, with D possibly matching TRBD1 (5 bases). Germline V gene sequence: CDR1 SGHRS, CDR2 YFSETQ. The CDR3 totals 14 residues. The CDR3 DNA is TGCGCCAGCAGCTCGCCCAGGGAACCCTCCGAGCAGTGCTTC. Its protein product is CASSSPREPSEQCF.

The J gene is TRBJ2-1, the V gene TRBV7-3, with 12 nucleotides matching TRBD2. This CDR3 comprises 14 residues. Trimming took 4 bases from V and 8 from J; bases not matched to a gene: 3. Germline assignment: CDR1 SGHTA and CDR2 FQGTGA. CDR3 amino acids: CASSSGLAGHEQFF. The CDR3 region has the DNA TGTGCCAGCAGCTCCGGACTAGCGGGACATGAGCAGTTCTTC.

J is TRBJ2-7 and V is TRBV4-1, with D possibly called TRBD1 or TRBD2 (6 bases each). V was trimmed by 9 bases and J by 7 bases, leaving 25 bases between them. The CDR3 has 15 residues. Germline V CDR1 and CDR2: MGHRA, YSYEKL. CDR3 bases: TGCGCCAGTAAGCAAGTCGTCAGGGGCGCGGGGGAGCAGTACTTC. Its protein product is CASKQVVRGAGEQYF.

Comments on this clonotype: Here the CDR3 omits its conserved ending phenylalanine or tryptophan, so a read error is the likely source. V gene TRBV11-2 combines with J gene TRBJ1-5; D gene unclear. This CDR3 is built from 13 residues. CDR1 is SGHAT and CDR2 is FQNNGV in the germline V gene. CDR3 protein: CASSVERIQPQHI. The DNA of the CDR3 is TGTGCCAGCAGCGTAGAAAGGATTCAGCCCCAGCATATT.